These 21 T cell receptor beta chains were sequenced from one sample in a study of human T cells and chemical hapten exposure. TCRdb independently ran MiXCR on the RACE reads; one entry per CDR3 protein. The profile shows fewer than 70,000 distinct CDR3 sequences, approximately 6.7% of them singletons. Time point reported: pre-sensitization, week 0. Treatment: therapeutic diphenylcyclopropenone sensitization with weekly scalp DPC. This specimen was whole blood, taken in connection with sensitization to the hapten diphenylcyclopropenone (DPC). These TCRs come from a woman aged 25 to 45 with alopecia areata. Some clones in this sample may be carry-over from other donors' samples.

V and J are TRBV2 and TRBJ1-5, with no clear D. Germline CDR1 is SNHLY and CDR2 is FYNNEI. CDR3 size: 14 residues. V was pared by 8 bases and J by 7 bases, with 18 bases between. DNA of the CDR3: TGTGCCAGCTGTACGAAGGAGAGGAACCAGCCCCAGCATTTT. Amino acids: CASCTKERNQPQHF. The complete variable domain, with remaining parts taken from reference TRBV2 and TRBJ1-5, reads EPEVTQTPSHQVTQMGQEVILRCVPISNHLYFYWYRQILGQKVEFLVSFYNNEISEKSEIFDDQFSVERPDGSNFTLKIRSTKLEDSAMYFCASCTKERNQPQHFGDGTRLSIL.

This clonotype showed up many times. V is TRBV6-1 and J is TRBJ1-5, with D uncertain. Germline V gene sequence: CDR1 MNHNS, CDR2 SASEGT. V shed 1 base and J shed 4 bases, with 11 bases lying between them. The CDR3 covers 15 residues. CDR3 sequence (DNA): TGTGCCAGCAGTGAAGTTAAACGCGCGAATCAGCCCCAGCATTTT. Translation gives CASSEVKRANQPQHF.

This chain links TRBV18 with TRBJ1-4; D possibly corresponds to TRBD1 (5 bases). Germline V gives CDR1 KGHSH, CDR2 LQKENI. With 3 bases removed from V and 0 bases from J, the gap between germline ends came to 26 bases. This CDR3 comprises 21 residues. CDR3 in amino acids: CASSPIRPGTQFTATNEKLFF. The CDR3 region has the DNA TGTGCCAGCTCACCCATCCGACCGGGGACCCAATTCACTGCAACTAATGAAAAACTGTTTTTT. The complete variable domain, with remaining parts taken from reference TRBV18 and TRBJ1-4, reads NAGVMQNPRHLVRRRGQEARLRCSPMKGHSHVYWYRQLPEEGLKFMVYLQKENIIDESGMPKERFSAEFPKEGPSILRIQQVVRGDSAAYFCASSPIRPGTQFTATNEKLFFGSGTQLSVL.

There are many counts of this clonotype. J is TRBJ2-4 and V is TRBV20-1; D is unclear. V gave up 5 bases and J gave up 3 bases, with 14 bases separating them. The CDR3 totals 14 residues. Germline lookup yields CDR1 DFQATT and CDR2 SNEGSKA (reference sequence). Written as DNA, the CDR3 is TGCAGTGCTCCACACCCGGTCGACAAAAACATTCAGTACTTC. It specifies CSAPHPVDKNIQYF.

This clonotype was recorded a few times. The chain combines TRBV10-3 with TRBJ1-2, with D possibly TRBD1 on 6 matching bases. Germline V lookup: CDR1 ENHRY, CDR2 SYGVKD. The CDR3 contains 14 residues. V was cut by 0 bases and J by 6 bases, with 11 bases left in between. CDR3 sequence reads: CAISESTGSHGYTF. CDR3 nucleotides: TGTGCCATCAGTGAGTCGACAGGCAGTCATGGCTACACCTTC.

This clonotype was picked up many times. The chain is built from TRBV21-1 and TRBJ1-6. TRBV21-1 is marked as a pseudogene. The CDR3 sequence is 12 residues long. CDR3 in amino acids: CASSKGRSPLHF. The CDR3 bases are TGTGCCAGCAGCAAAGGGAGGTCACCCCTCCACTTT.

In this sample, this clonotype turned up many times. The chain carries TRBV18 and TRBJ1-5; D is unclear. The CDR3 covers 14 residues. CDR1 is KGHSH and CDR2 is LQKENI in the germline V gene. Trimming took 3 bases from V and 4 from J, leaving 10 bases between them. The CDR3 region is CASSPIDGNQPQHF. Here the CDR3 DNA reads TGTGCCAGCTCACCTATTGACGGGAATCAGCCCCAGCATTTT.

In this sample, this clonotype turned up many times. The chain combines TRBV2 with TRBJ2-2, with 7 positions matching TRBD2. The V segment lost 2 bases and the J segment 5 bases; nucleotides outside the gene matches: 5. Germline CDR1 reads SNHLY; CDR2 reads FYNNEI. This CDR3 is 15 amino acids long. The CDR3 DNA sequence: TGTGCCAGCAGTGAACCCGGGACTATTACCGGGGAGCTGTTTTTT. This codes for CASSEPGTITGELFF.

This clonotype occurred many times. V usage is TRBV7-8 and J usage is TRBJ2-1, with 9 bases fitting TRBD1. Germline values: CDR1 SGHVS, CDR2 FQNEAQ. The trim removed 4 bases at V and 4 bases at J, leaving 20 bases unmatched. This CDR3 has 20 amino acids. This chain's CDR3 is CASSYHHGQGTTLRYNEQFF. In DNA form, the CDR3 reads TGTGCCAGCAGCTACCATCACGGACAGGGGACTACACTGAGATACAATGAGCAGTTCTTC.

The chain carries TRBV6-5 and TRBJ1-4; no clear D. CDR1 and CDR2 from the germline V gene are MNHEY and SVGAGI. Between the trimmed V and J ends, which lost 5 bases and 3 bases, there was a span of 10 bases. The CDR3 covers 14 residues. The DNA of the CDR3 is TGTGCCAGCAGTCGCGCAGCTTCTAATGAAAAACTGTTTTTT. Its translation: CASSRAASNEKLFF.

The V call is TRBV29-1, the J call TRBJ1-2; tentative D call: TRBD1 (5 bases). Germline lookup yields CDR1 SQVTM and CDR2 ANQGSEA. CDR3 length: 16 residues. With 6 bases removed from V and 0 bases from J, the gap between germline ends came to 20 bases. CDR3 in DNA: TGCAGCGTCCAAGGAATTGGACACCTCGCTAACTATGGCTACACCTTC. Its translation is CSVQGIGHLANYGYTF.

CDR3: CASSQGPGTIFYEQYF. CDR3 bases: TGTGCCAGCAGCCAAGGCCCCGGAACGATTTTCTACGAGCAGTACTTC. The rearrangement uses TRBV14 and TRBJ2-7; D call uncertain. The germline V gene encodes CDR1 SGHDN and CDR2 FVKESK. The CDR3 runs 16 residues. V was shortened by 1 base and J by 3 bases, with 16 bases between the two germline ends. Based on the CDR3 plus reference TRBV14 and TRBJ2-7, the full variable domain is EAGVTQFPSHSVIEKGQTVTLRCDPISGHDNLYWYRRVMGKEIKFLLHFVKESKQDESGMPNNRFLAERTGGTYSTLKVQPAELEDSGVYFCASSQGPGTIFYEQYFGPGTRLTVT.

This clonotype came up many times. The V and J genes are TRBV6-5 and TRBJ1-5; D unresolved. The length of the CDR3 is 15 residues. The germline V gene encodes CDR1 MNHEY and CDR2 SVGAGI. Trimming took 0 bases from V and 0 from J, leaving 6 bases between them. The CDR3 DNA reads as TGTGCCAGCAGTTACTCGAGTTATAGCAATCAGCCCCAGCATTTT. Amino acids: CASSYSSYSNQPQHF.

There are a few counts of this clonotype. This sequence joins TRBV5-1 and TRBJ1-1, with 10 bases lining up with TRBD1. The CDR3 consists of 15 residues. With 5 bases clipped from V and 5 bases from J, the junction kept 9 bases outside the gene matches. From germline, CDR1 is SGHRS and CDR2 YFSETQ. CDR3 protein: CASRADRDRGTEAFF. DNA for the CDR3: TGCGCCAGCAGAGCGGACAGGGACAGGGGAACTGAAGCTTTCTTT. Looking up the rest from reference TRBV5-1 and TRBJ1-1 gives the full variable domain: KAGVTQTPRYLIKTRGQQVTLSCSPISGHRSVSWYQQTPGQGLQFLFEYFSETQRNKGNFPGRFSGRQFSNSRSEMNVSTLELGDSALYLCASRADRDRGTEAFFGQGTRLTVV.

The chain uses TRBV4-2 and TRBJ1-2; tentatively, D is TRBD1 (5 bases). This CDR3 has 15 residues. CDR1 and CDR2 (germline): LGHNA, YNFKEQ. Trimming left V 0 bases short and J 4 bases short, with 12 bases between. CDR3 sequence (DNA): TGTGCCAGCAGCCAAGATGAGACAGCCGGCTATGGCTACACCTTC. It is translated as CASSQDETAGYGYTF.

This clonotype has a count of ten or more. This chain joins TRBV18 and TRBJ1-1; D remains ambiguous. CDR3 length equals 13 residues. CDR1 is KGHSH and CDR2 is LQKENI in the germline V gene. The germline V and J ends were trimmed by 0 bases and 7 bases, with 9 bases remaining between them. CDR3 protein: CASSPPTVHEAFF. The CDR3 coding sequence is TGTGCCAGCTCACCACCCACAGTCCATGAAGCTTTCTTT.

V usage is TRBV10-3 and J usage is TRBJ1-3, with D perhaps matching TRBD1 (5 bases). With 6 bases removed from V and 1 base from J, the gap between germline ends came to 10 bases. The CDR3 sequence is 14 residues long. The germline gives CDR1 ENHRY, CDR2 SYGVKD. In DNA, the CDR3 is TGTGCCATCAGAAGACAGATTTCTGGAAACACCATATATTTT. Translated, it gives CAIRRQISGNTIYF.

This clonotype was recorded at least ten times. The rearrangement links TRBV6-5 to TRBJ2-6, with unresolved D. Germline CDR1 is MNHEY and CDR2 is SVGAGI. The V end lost 4 bases, the J end lost 1 base, and 14 bases lay between the germline ends. The CDR3 contains 17 residues. The CDR3 region is CASSSGATGSGANVLTF. The CDR3 DNA is TGTGCCAGCAGTTCTGGTGCCACCGGATCTGGGGCCAACGTCCTGACTTTC.

At least ten counts were recorded for this clonotype. This sequence joins TRBV12-3 or TRBV12-4 and TRBJ1-1, with D possibly matching TRBD1 (6 bases). This CDR3 comprises 16 residues. V lost 5 bases and J 10 bases, leaving 26 bases between the germline ends. CDR3: CASSLSDSPSGSPAFF. The CDR3 bases are TGTGCCAGCAGTCTCTCGGACAGCCCGTCAGGTTCTCCAGCTTTCTTT.

This clonotype was seen a handful of times. The chain couples TRBV19 to TRBJ2-2, with D perhaps matching TRBD1 or TRBD2 (5 bases each). V was pared by 3 bases and J by 13 bases, with 18 bases between. The germline V gene has CDR1 LNHDA and CDR2 SQIVND (reference sequence). CDR3 length: 14 amino acids. The CDR3 DNA reads as TGTGCCAGTAGTATCCCCTCGGGGCCAGGTGGGCTGTTTTTT. Translation: CASSIPSGPGGLFF.

This clonotype was observed a few times. DNA of the CDR3: TGTGCCAGCAGCTTGAATGGGCTTAGCAACACTGAAGCTTTCTTT. Translation gives CASSLNGLSNTEAFF. The rearrangement uses TRBV2 and TRBJ1-1; D uncertain. V was pared by 6 bases and J by 2 bases, with 16 bases between. Germline CDR1 is SNHLY and CDR2 is FYNNEI. CDR3 size: 15 residues.